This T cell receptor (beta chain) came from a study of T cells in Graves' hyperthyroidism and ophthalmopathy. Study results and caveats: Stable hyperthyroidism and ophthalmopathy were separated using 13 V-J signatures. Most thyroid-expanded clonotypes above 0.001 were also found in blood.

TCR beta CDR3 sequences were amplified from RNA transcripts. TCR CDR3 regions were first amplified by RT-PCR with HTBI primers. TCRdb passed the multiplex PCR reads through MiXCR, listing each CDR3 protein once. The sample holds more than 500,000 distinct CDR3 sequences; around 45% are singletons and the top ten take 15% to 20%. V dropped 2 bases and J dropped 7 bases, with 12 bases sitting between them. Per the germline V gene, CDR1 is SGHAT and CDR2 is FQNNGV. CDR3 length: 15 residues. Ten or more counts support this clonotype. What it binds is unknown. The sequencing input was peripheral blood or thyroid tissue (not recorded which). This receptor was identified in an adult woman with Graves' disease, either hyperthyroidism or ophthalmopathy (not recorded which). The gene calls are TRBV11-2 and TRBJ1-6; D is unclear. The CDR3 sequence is CASSLQDFGNSPLHF. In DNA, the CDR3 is TGTGCCAGCAGCTTACAGGACTTTGGCAATTCACCCCTCCACTTT.